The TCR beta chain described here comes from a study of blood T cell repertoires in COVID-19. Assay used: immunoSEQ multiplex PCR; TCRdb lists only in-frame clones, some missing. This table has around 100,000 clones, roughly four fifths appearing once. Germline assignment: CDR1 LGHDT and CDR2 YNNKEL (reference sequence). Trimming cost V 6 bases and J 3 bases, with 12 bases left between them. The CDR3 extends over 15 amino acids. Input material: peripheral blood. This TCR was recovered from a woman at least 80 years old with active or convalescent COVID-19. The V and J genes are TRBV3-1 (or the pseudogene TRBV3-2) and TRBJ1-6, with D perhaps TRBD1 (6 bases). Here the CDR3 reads CASSARDIYNSPLHF. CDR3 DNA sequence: TGTGCCAGCAGTGCACGGGACATCTATAATTCACCCCTCCACTTT.